This T cell receptor beta chain came from a study of cytomegalovirus exposure and HLA in healthy donors. Study outcomes and limitations: Common viral pathogens seemed to be connected with several of the most significant clusters, according to a later analysis.

The table lists this clone with a few counts. What it recognizes is unknown. Amplification used 60 Vbeta primers and 13 Jbeta primers. Generated by immunoSEQ multiplex PCR, the TCRdb table keeps only in-frame clones and is missing some. The repertoire holds around 67,000 clones, with approximately 78% as singletons. The germline gives CDR1 MNHNY, CDR2 SVGAGI (reference sequence). Trimming took 7 bases from V and 0 from J; bases not matched to a gene: 9. The CDR3 is 16 amino acids. Sample: PBMCs. The sequence derives from a man in his late teens or twenties in good health and CMV-seropositive. This rearrangement joins TRBV6-6 to TRBJ2-1; 7 bases match TRBD1. The CDR3, as DNA: TGTGCCAGCAACACTGTACAGGGGAGCTCCTACAATGAGCAGTTCTTC. Its translation is CASNTVQGSSYNEQFF.